The entry below describes one TCR beta chain. Antigen specificity is unknown. This entry comes from a study of blood T cells in healthy people across ages. Study outcomes and limitations: In these data, TCR beta diversity tracked strongly with naive T cell percentage. In long-lived donors, naive CD4+ cell counts and diversity exceeded those of aged donors.

CDR3 size: 14 residues. The germline V gene encodes CDR1 MNHNY and CDR2 SVGAGI (reference sequence). The V end lost 4 bases, the J end lost 3 bases, and 12 bases lay between the germline ends. The second PCR ran about 6 to 12 cycles with a sample-barcoded 5' primer and J-beta primers. One entry per CDR3 protein results from TCRdb running MiXCR on the 5' RACE reads. The sample shows about 800,000 distinct CDR3 sequences, around 25% of them seen only once. These data are also associated with another study on T cells of mothers and their children. That paper adds: Each mother gave over 9.5 million TCR beta CDR3 reads; each child, some 2.8 million.

The TCR comes from a boy younger than 18 in good health. The V and J genes are TRBV6-6 and TRBJ1-1; the D is unclear. The sample taken for sequencing was blood. DNA for the CDR3: TGTGCCAGCAGTTCGGGAGTTCGTCACACTGAAGCTTTCTTT. It encodes CASSSGVRHTEAFF.